The clone carrying this T cell receptor beta chain was seen a few times. Its antigen is still unknown. The data belong to a study of CD8 T cells in ankylosing spondylitis. Germline CDR1 and CDR2: SNHLY and FYNNEI. V lost 6 bases, J lost 3 bases, and 14 bases lay in between. CDR3 length equals 14 residues. TCRdb re-derived calls from the 5' RACE reads in MiXCR, one entry per CDR3 protein. The data show approximately 500,000 distinct CDR3 sequences, about 13% seen once. Whole-study results and caveats: Earlier reports found some motif variants in synovial fluid and blood in reactive arthritis. Significant enrichment of disease-linked clones was reported in matched ankylosing spondylitis synovial fluid. One TCR beta motif, made up of several highly homologous variants, appeared characteristic of ankylosing spondylitis blood.

The genes are TRBV2 and TRBJ1-1, with D tentatively TRBD1 (5 bases). Input material: blood, either unsorted or a sorted T cell fraction (not recorded which). The sequence derives from a male donor with ankylosing spondylitis. CDR3: CASSRDGHYTEAFF. CDR3 bases: TGTGCCAGCAGCCGGGACGGACATTACACTGAAGCTTTCTTT.